Below, 2 T cell receptor beta chains from the same sample are listed, as sequenced in a study of Graves' ophthalmopathy and Graves' hyperthyroidism. The TCR beta CDR3 regions underwent amplification from RNA transcripts. The library came from an HTBI-primed first-round RT-PCR and a second-round multiplex PCR. TCRdb re-called the multiplex PCR reads through MiXCR, storing one row per CDR3 protein. In the table there are approximately 500,000 distinct CDR3 sequences, 13% to 15% of which are singletons. The sequencing input was blood. Source of these receptors: a woman in her 30s with Graves' ophthalmopathy.

This clonotype was seen a single time. This chain uses TRBV7-2 with TRBJ2-5, with unresolved D. Germline-derived CDR1 and CDR2 are SGHTA and FQGNSA. Trimming shortened V by 3 bases and J by 6 bases, and 14 bases separated the two germline ends. This CDR3 spans 14 amino acids. The CDR3 DNA follows: TGTGCCAGCAGCTTGTGGGATTTCGGGCAGACCCAGTACTTC. It specifies CASSLWDFGQTQYF. The full variable domain, rest sourced from reference TRBV7-2 and TRBJ2-5, is GAGVSQSPSNKVTEKGKDVELRCDPISGHTALYWYRQSLGQGLEFLIYFQGNSAPDKSGLPSDRFSAERTGGSVSTLTIQRTQQEDSAVYLCASSLWDFGQTQYFGPGTRLLVL.

This clonotype was detected many times. V is TRBV7-3 and J is TRBJ1-6, with unresolved D. In germline, CDR1 is SGHTA, CDR2 FQGTGA. Trimming left V 5 bases short and J 10 bases short, with 18 bases between. CDR3 size: 15 residues. CDR3 residues: CASSVEAGGGSPLHF. The CDR3, as DNA: TGTGCCAGCAGCGTCGAGGCGGGAGGTGGATCACCCCTCCACTTT. The full variable domain, its missing parts supplied by reference TRBV7-3 and TRBJ1-6, is GAGVSQTPSNKVTEKGKYVELRCDPISGHTALYWYRQSLGQGPEFLIYFQGTGAADDSGLPNDRFFAVRPEGSVSTLKIQRTERGDSAVYLCASSVEAGGGSPLHFGNGTRLTVT.